A single sample gave rise to the 2 T cell receptor beta chains below, sequenced in a study of CD4+ T cells in melanoma (dated by TCRdb to between 2020 and 2023). Libraries were made using the immunoSEQ multiplex PCR assay. The table was pulled from immuneACCESS by TCRdb, which kept in-frame rearrangements only. Such tables lose some clones; where checked, under half of the loss comes from unresolved V genes, and the rest has no known cause. The sample table records 110,000 to 150,000 clones; 80% to 95% of these occur just once. Of the sample, approximately 1.5% is held by the ten largest clones. The receptors come from a human donor with melanoma.

V and J are TRBV27 and TRBJ2-7; D remains unclear. The length of the CDR3 is 13 residues. Trimming shortened V by 5 bases and J by 7 bases, and 15 bases separated the two germline ends. CDR1 and CDR2 from the germline V gene are MNHEY and SMNVEV (reference sequence). CDR3 DNA: TGTGCCAGCAGTCCCTTCCCACGGAGAGAGCAGTACTTC. Protein product: CASSPFPRREQYF.

This chain connects TRBV11-2 to TRBJ2-6; unclear D gene. Trimming left V 5 bases short and J 5 bases short, with 7 bases between. Germline CDR1 SGHAT, CDR2 FQNNGV. This CDR3 is 13 amino acids long. In DNA, the CDR3 is TGTGCCAGCAGCCCTACTCGGGCCAACGTCCTGACTTTC. It encodes CASSPTRANVLTF.